The 27 T cell receptor beta chains listed next were all sequenced from one sample in a study of blood T cell repertoires in COVID-19. The data were produced by immunoSEQ multiplex PCR, yet TCRdb's version contains in-frame clones alone and is incomplete. The sample has around 100,000 clones; approximately 85% are singletons. Sequencing was carried out using peripheral blood. The receptors originated from a middle-aged man with acute or convalescent COVID-19.

The genes are TRBV12-3 or TRBV12-4 and TRBJ2-7, with TRBD1 as a possible D gene (5 bases). The CDR3 consists of 13 residues. V dropped 3 bases and J dropped 2 bases, with 8 bases sitting between them. CDR3 protein: CASSFQGPYEQYF. The CDR3, as DNA: TGTGCCAGCAGTTTCCAGGGCCCCTACGAGCAGTACTTC.

The rearrangement uses TRBV5-1 and TRBJ2-3, with 12 bases aligning to TRBD2. The CDR3 loop spans 17 amino acids. Trimming took 0 bases from V and 7 from J; bases not matched to a gene: 9. Germline CDR1 SGHRS, CDR2 YFSETQ. The CDR3 DNA follows: TGCGCCAGCAGCTTGGCCCCGACTAGCGGGGGCATAAATACGCAGTATTTT. Amino acids: CASSLAPTSGGINTQYF.

The table lists this clone with a count of one. This chain joins TRBV7-8 and TRBJ2-7; possibly TRBD1 or TRBD2 for D (6 bases each). This CDR3 has 13 amino acids. Germline loops: CDR1 SGHVS, CDR2 FQNEAQ. Trimming shortened V by 5 bases and J by 3 bases, and 11 bases separated the two germline ends. CDR3 region: CASSQGRGYEQYF. The CDR3 coding sequence is TGTGCCAGCAGCCAGGGGCGGGGCTACGAGCAGTACTTC.

The chain carries TRBV30 and TRBJ1-2; no clear D gene. Germline CDR1 GTSNPN, CDR2 SVGIG (reference sequence). The CDR3 loop spans 11 amino acids. CDR3 nucleotide sequence: TGTGCTCGCGGGGAGATCTATGGCTACACCTTC. The encoded protein is CARGEIYGYTF.

The chain employs TRBV6-2 or TRBV6-3 and TRBJ2-3; D is ambiguous. The ends were cut back, 4 bases at V and 2 bases at J, with 28 bases in the middle. From germline, CDR1 is MNHEY and CDR2 SVGEGT. This CDR3 is built from 20 residues. The CDR3 loop is CASSFSGRGWCLGHTDTQYF. The CDR3 region has the DNA TGTGCCAGCAGTTTCTCGGGTCGTGGTTGGTGTCTAGGCCACACAGATACGCAGTATTTT.

The rearrangement joins TRBV19 to TRBJ2-7, with a weak D call TRBD1 (6 bases). Germline CDR1 and CDR2: LNHDA and SQIVND (reference sequence). Trimming stripped 7 bases from V and 5 bases from J, with 18 bases between. There are 14 residues in the CDR3. The DNA of the CDR3 is TGTGCCAGTACTCCTACGGGACATCTCCACGAGCAGTACTTC. It specifies CASTPTGHLHEQYF.

The CDR3 here is CASSGTGGTSPLHF. In nucleotides, the CDR3 is TGCGCCAGCAGCGGGACAGGGGGCACTTCACCCCTCCACTTT. V usage is TRBV5-1 and J usage is TRBJ1-6, with 12 bases lining up with TRBD1. This CDR3 has 14 residues. Germline V gene data show CDR1 as SGHRS and CDR2 as YFSETQ. The V segment lost 4 bases and the J segment 9 bases; nucleotides outside the gene matches: 2.

The chain combines TRBV6-5 with TRBJ2-3, with D maybe TRBD1 (6 bases). The germline V and J ends were trimmed by 6 bases and 4 bases, with 11 bases remaining between them. This CDR3 has 13 residues. CDR1 MNHEY and CDR2 SVGAGI come from the germline V gene. In DNA, the CDR3 is TGTGCCAGCAGGCTAAACAGGGCAGATACGCAGTATTTT. Its protein product is CASRLNRADTQYF.

The genes are TRBV2 and TRBJ2-1, with TRBD1 matching 8 bases. CDR3 length: 14 amino acids. The J segment lost 8 bases and the V segment lost 6 bases, leaving 9 bases of the junction unmatched. Germline V gives CDR1 SNHLY, CDR2 FYNNEI. CDR3 nucleotide sequence: TGTGCCAGCAGAGCCGGGACAGGTGGGTATGAGCAGTTCTTC. It encodes CASRAGTGGYEQFF.

The chain recombines TRBV4-2 with TRBJ2-3, with D tentatively TRBD1 (6 bases). The CDR3 covers 15 residues. The V and J ends lost 4 bases and 3 bases respectively, with 14 bases between them. Germline V gene lookup returns CDR1 LGHNA and CDR2 YNFKEQ. CDR3 in DNA: TGTGCCAGCAGCCTAATGACAGGCGAAACAGATACGCAGTATTTT. Amino acids: CASSLMTGETDTQYF.

The chain links TRBV29-1 to TRBJ2-7; 12 bases line up with TRBD1. This CDR3 spans 14 amino acids. CDR1 is SQVTM, CDR2 ANQGSEA, per germline. J lost 6 bases, V lost 6 bases, and 9 bases had no gene match. This CDR3 is CSVGGQGALREQYF. The CDR3 nucleotides are TGCAGCGTAGGGGGACAGGGGGCGCTTCGCGAGCAGTACTTC.

The genes are TRBV11-2 and TRBJ1-2; weak D call: TRBD1 (5 bases). The germline V gene has CDR1 SGHAT and CDR2 FQNNGV. The CDR3 is 13 residues long. The V and J ends lost 1 base and 5 bases respectively, with 8 bases between them. Here the CDR3 DNA reads TGTGCCAGCAGCTTAGTTCAGGGATATGGCTACACCTTC. As protein: CASSLVQGYGYTF.

This clone was found once. V usage is TRBV7-2 and J usage is TRBJ2-2; the match to TRBD2 covers 9 bases. CDR3 length: 16 residues. Losses at the gene ends were 5 bases for V and 4 bases for J; bases not matched to a gene: 8. CDR1 and CDR2 (germline): SGHTA, FQGNSA. Here the CDR3 reads CASSKTSGESTGELFF. CDR3 DNA: TGTGCCAGCAGCAAGACTAGCGGCGAGAGCACCGGGGAGCTGTTTTTT. Full variable domain (remainder filled in from reference TRBV7-2 and TRBJ2-2): GAGVSQSPSNKVTEKGKDVELRCDPISGHTALYWYRQSLGQGLEFLIYFQGNSAPDKSGLPSDRFSAERTGGSVSTLTIQRTQQEDSAVYLCASSKTSGESTGELFFGEGSRLTVL.

This sequence joins TRBV6-7 and TRBJ1-4, with 9 bases aligning to TRBD1. TRBV6-7 counts as an open reading frame of uncertain function. The ends lost 0 bases at V and 7 bases at J; junction bases unmatched: 6. This CDR3 spans 16 amino acids. DNA for the CDR3: TGTGCCAGCAGTTACTCGCCAGGGACAGGGAGTGAAAAACTGTTTTTT. Translating it yields CASSYSPGTGSEKLFF.

V gene TRBV12-3 or TRBV12-4 combines with J gene TRBJ2-1; D may be TRBD1 (5 bases). Trimming stripped 3 bases from V and 15 bases from J, with 12 bases between. This CDR3 comprises 11 residues. CDR3 sequence: CASSFRARWFF. The DNA for the CDR3 is TGTGCCAGCAGTTTCAGGGCCCGGTGGTTCTTC.

The V and J genes are TRBV15 and TRBJ1-5; D gene uncertain. This CDR3 spans 13 amino acids. The ends were cut back, 1 base at V and 6 bases at J, with 7 bases in the middle. Germline V gives CDR1 LNHNV, CDR2 YYDKDF (reference sequence). The CDR3 region is CATSRGAGQPQHF. DNA for the CDR3: TGTGCCACCAGCAGAGGGGCTGGTCAGCCCCAGCATTTT.

V usage is TRBV29-1 and J usage is TRBJ1-1; D not resolved. The CDR3 is made up of 13 amino acids. Trimming shortened V by 4 bases and J by 1 base, and 10 bases separated the two germline ends. Germline V gene data show CDR1 as SQVTM and CDR2 as ANQGSEA. In DNA form, the CDR3 reads TGCAGCGTTGCCAGGTCCGGGAACACTGAAGCTTTCTTT. Its protein is CSVARSGNTEAFF.

The J gene is TRBJ1-2, the V gene TRBV4-1, with D uncertain. The CDR3 extends over 15 amino acids. Germline V gene sequence: CDR1 MGHRA, CDR2 YSYEKL. Trimming stripped 0 bases from V and 4 bases from J, with 12 bases between. CDR3 DNA sequence: TGCGCCAGCAGCCAAGATCACAACCTAGGCTATGGCTACACCTTC. This encodes CASSQDHNLGYGYTF.

The rearrangement joins TRBV7-6 to TRBJ2-2; 7 nucleotides align to TRBD1. With V trimmed by 3 bases and J by 4 bases, 11 bases remained unmatched. The CDR3 loop spans 17 amino acids. Looked up from germline, CDR1 is SGHVS and CDR2 is FNYEAQ. CDR3 amino acids: CASSLGQTGRGTGELFF. The CDR3 DNA reads TGTGCCAGCAGCTTGGGACAGACGGGGCGAGGCACCGGGGAGCTGTTTTTT.

This clone was detected only once. Germline is not matched at one junction end, which may reflect a read error. This chain uses TRBV24-1 with TRBJ1-2, with 7 bases matching TRBD1. The CDR3 contains 12 residues. Germline assignment: CDR1 KGHDR and CDR2 SFDVKD. The chain's CDR3 is CATSDADRVSSF. DNA of the CDR3: TGTGCCACCAGTGACGCCGACAGGGTATCATCCTTC.

This clone was recorded once. The chain carries TRBV24-1 and TRBJ1-2; 8 positions match TRBD1. Germline CDR1 is KGHDR and CDR2 is SFDVKD. Germline trimming cut 3 bases from V and 0 bases from J; bases unmatched to any gene: 8. This CDR3 is built from 17 residues. The CDR3 coding sequence is TGTGCCACCAGTGATGGGACAGGTGGCCCGGCTAACTATGGCTACACCTTC. Amino acid sequence: CATSDGTGGPANYGYTF.

The chain joins TRBV3-1 (or the pseudogene TRBV3-2) to TRBJ2-2; possibly TRBD1 for D (6 bases). Trimming took off 0 bases at V and 7 bases at J, with 9 bases between the two ends. Germline CDR1 LGHDT, CDR2 YNNKEL (reference sequence). The CDR3 runs 14 residues. The CDR3 DNA reads as TGTGCCAGCAGCCAAGATCAGGGGATCGGGGAGCTGTTTTTT. Translation gives CASSQDQGIGELFF.

This clone was observed a few times. The V call is TRBV5-4, the J call TRBJ2-3; TRBD2 aligns across 8 bases. Germline values: CDR1 SGHNT, CDR2 YYREEE (reference sequence). The CDR3 spans 14 residues. With 4 bases clipped from V and 3 bases from J, the junction kept 4 bases outside the gene matches. The CDR3 sequence is CASSAGLATDTQYF. In DNA form, the CDR3 reads TGTGCCAGCAGCGCCGGACTAGCTACAGATACGCAGTATTTT.

This chain connects TRBV24-1 to TRBJ1-5, with unresolved D. V lost 6 bases to trimming and J lost 0 bases, with 8 bases between them. The CDR3 is made up of 14 amino acids. Germline CDR1 reads KGHDR; CDR2 reads SFDVKD. The CDR3 region is CATSPSYSNQPQHF. The DNA of the CDR3 is TGTGCCACCAGTCCCTCCTATAGCAATCAGCCCCAGCATTTT.

The chain is built from TRBV10-3 and TRBJ1-2, with 11 bases aligning to TRBD1. The CDR3 contains 17 residues. Germline V gene lookup returns CDR1 ENHRY and CDR2 SYGVKD. J gave up 7 bases and V 3 bases, and 13 bases lay outside the gene matches. The CDR3 DNA reads as TGTGCCATCAGTGATTTCGCCTTAGGACAGGGGGCCGGTGGCTACACCTTC. It translates to CAISDFALGQGAGGYTF.

The V call is TRBV5-1, the J call TRBJ1-1; a weak D match, TRBD1 (5 bases). Germline assignment: CDR1 SGHRS and CDR2 YFSETQ. CDR3 size: 14 residues. Trimming removed 1 base from V and 5 bases from J, with 12 bases in between. The CDR3 region is CASSLRDGGTEAFF. The CDR3 DNA follows: TGCGCCAGCAGCTTGAGGGACGGGGGTACTGAAGCTTTCTTT.

The J gene is TRBJ2-7, the V gene TRBV9; D possibly corresponds to TRBD1 (5 bases). The germline V gene has CDR1 SGDLS and CDR2 YYNGEE. The CDR3 sequence is 14 residues long. V dropped 4 bases and J dropped 3 bases, with 14 bases sitting between them. CDR3 sequence reads: CASSSLQGGYEQYF. The DNA of the CDR3 is TGTGCCAGCAGCTCACTTCAGGGTGGCTACGAGCAGTACTTC.